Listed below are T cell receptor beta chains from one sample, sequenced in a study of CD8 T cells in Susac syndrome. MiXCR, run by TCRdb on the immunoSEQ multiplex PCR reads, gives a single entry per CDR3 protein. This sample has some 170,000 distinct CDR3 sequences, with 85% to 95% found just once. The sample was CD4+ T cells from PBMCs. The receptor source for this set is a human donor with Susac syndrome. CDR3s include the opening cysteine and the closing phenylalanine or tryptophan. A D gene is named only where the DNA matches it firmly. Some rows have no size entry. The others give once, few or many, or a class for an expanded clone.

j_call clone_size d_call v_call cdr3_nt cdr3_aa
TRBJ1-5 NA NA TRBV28 TGTGCCAGCAGCGACCAGAGAGGATATCAGCCCCAGCATTTT CASSDQRGYQPQHF
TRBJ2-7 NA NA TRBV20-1 TGCAGTGCTAGACCGGACCCTTCCTACGAGCAGTACTTC CSARPDPSYEQYF
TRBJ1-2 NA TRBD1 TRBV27 TGTGCCAGCAGTACGGACAGGGGGAGCGGCTACACCTTC CASSTDRGSGYTF
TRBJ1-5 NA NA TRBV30 TGTGCCTGGAGTCAGGGTCCGGGCCAGCCCCAGCATTTT CAWSQGPGQPQHF
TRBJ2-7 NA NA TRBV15 TGTGCCACCAGTCTACGCCAACTGAGCTACGAGCAGTACTTC CATSLRQLSYEQYF
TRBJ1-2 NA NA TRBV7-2 TGTGCCAGCAGCTTAATTGGGGGAGTCTTCGGCTACACCTTC CASSLIGGVFGYTF
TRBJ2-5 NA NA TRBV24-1 TGTGCCACCAGCTTTATGGAGACCCAGTACTTC CATSFMETQYF
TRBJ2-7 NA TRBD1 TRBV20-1 TGCAGTGCTAATTGGGTGGGGGACAGGGGATCGTACGAGCAGTACTTC CSANWVGDRGSYEQYF
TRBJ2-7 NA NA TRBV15 TGTGCCACCAGCAGAGATCGCTTGCGCCTATCCTACGAGCAGTACTTC CATSRDRLRLSYEQYF
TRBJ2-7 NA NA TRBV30 TGTGCCTGGAGGGTTCCTGCCCTACGCGAGCAGTACTTC CAWRVPALREQYF
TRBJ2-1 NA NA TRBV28 TGTGCCAGCAGTTCGTCCCGGGACGCGAGGAAGCAGTTCTTC CASSSSRDARKQFF
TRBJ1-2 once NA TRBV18 TGTGCCAGCTCACCGCCATACTGGGACCGTACCTGGGGAGGCTACACCTTC CASSPPYWDRTWGGYTF
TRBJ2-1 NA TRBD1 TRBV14 TGTGCCAGCAGCCCCCTTCGACAGGGAACTGAGCAGTTCTTC CASSPLRQGTEQFF
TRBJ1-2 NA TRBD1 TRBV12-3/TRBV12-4 TGTGCCAGCCGGACAGGGAGAAACTATGGCTACACCTTC CASRTGRNYGYTF
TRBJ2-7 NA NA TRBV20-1 TGCAGTTGTGGGACTTTGGGTATGGAGCAGTACTTC CSCGTLGMEQYF
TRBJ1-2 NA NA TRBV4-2 TGTGCCAGCAGCCAAGATAACAGGGACTATGGCTACACCTTC CASSQDNRDYGYTF
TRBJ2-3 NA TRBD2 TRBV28 TGTGCCAGCAGTTCAAGTAGCGGGAGTTTGACAGATACGCAGTATTTT CASSSSSGSLTDTQYF
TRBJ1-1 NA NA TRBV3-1 TGTGCCAGCAGCCAAGATCGGGCAGGGCGTGAAGCTTTCTTT CASSQDRAGREAFF
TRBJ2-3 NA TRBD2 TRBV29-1 TGCAGTGCCGGAGGTAGCGGGAGGGGAATAACAGATACGCAGTATTTT CSAGGSGRGITDTQYF
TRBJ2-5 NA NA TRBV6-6 TGTGCCAGCGAATCGAGGTCTCAAGAGACCCAGTACTTC CASESRSQETQYF
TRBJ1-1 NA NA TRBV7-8 TGTGCCAGCAGCTTGGGGGGTGGATACACTGAAGCTTTCTTT CASSLGGGYTEAFF
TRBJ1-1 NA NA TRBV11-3 TGTGCCAGCAGCTTAGAGACGAACACTGAAGCTTTCTTT CASSLETNTEAFF
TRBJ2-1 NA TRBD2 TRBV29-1 TGCAGCGTTAGGACTAGCGGGAGCTCCTACAATGAGCAGTTCTTC CSVRTSGSSYNEQFF
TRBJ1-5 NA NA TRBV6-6 TGTGCCAGCAGTTACTTGGGCAATCAGCCCCAGCATTTT CASSYLGNQPQHF
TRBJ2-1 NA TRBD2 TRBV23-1 TGCGCCAGCAGTCAATATCTGGCACTAGCGGGGGACGGTAGGAGTGAGCAGTTCTTC CASSQYLALAGDGRSEQFF
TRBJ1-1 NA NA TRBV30 TGTGCCTGGAGCGGACCCTCCTGGACTGAAGCTTTCTTT CAWSGPSWTEAFF
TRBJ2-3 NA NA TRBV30 TGTGCCTGGAGTGTACAGGGACACCCCACAGATACGCAGTATTTT CAWSVQGHPTDTQYF
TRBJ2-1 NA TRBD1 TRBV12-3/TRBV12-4 TGTGCCAGCAGTTTAGCACAGGGGACTGAGCAGTTCTTC CASSLAQGTEQFF
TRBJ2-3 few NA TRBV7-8 TGTGCCAGCAGCTTAGAAGATACGCAGTATTTT CASSLEDTQYF
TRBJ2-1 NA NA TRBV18 TGTGCCAGCTCACCACCCACACCAGTGGGGTGGGGGGAGCAGTTCTTC CASSPPTPVGWGEQFF
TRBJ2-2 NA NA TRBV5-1 TGCGCCAGCAGCTTTGACGGGGGAAGGGACACCGGGGAGCTGTTTTTT CASSFDGGRDTGELFF
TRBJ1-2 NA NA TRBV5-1 TGCGCCAGCAGCCATGGTCGGGGCTACACCTTC CASSHGRGYTF
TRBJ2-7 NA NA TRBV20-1 TGCAGTGCCCCAGACACCTACGAGCAGTACTTC CSAPDTYEQYF
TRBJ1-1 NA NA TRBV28 TGTGCCAGCAATCTCAGGGGATCCAACACTGAAGCTTTCTTT CASNLRGSNTEAFF
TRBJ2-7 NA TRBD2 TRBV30 TGTGCCTGGAGTGTCGGAGGGAGGGGCTACGAGCAGTACTTC CAWSVGGRGYEQYF
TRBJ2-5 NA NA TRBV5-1 TGCGCCAGCAGCTTGGCTCCGGCGATGGAGACCCAGTACTTC CASSLAPAMETQYF
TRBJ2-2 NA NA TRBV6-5 TGTGCCAGCCTCGGGACGAACACCGGGGAGCTGTTTTTT CASLGTNTGELFF
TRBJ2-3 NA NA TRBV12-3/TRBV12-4 TGTGCCAGCAGACCTGTCGGAAGCACAGATACGCAGTATTTT CASRPVGSTDTQYF
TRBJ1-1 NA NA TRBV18 TGTGCCAGCTCACCATTGGGCCTTTCAATGAACACTGAAGCTTTCTTT CASSPLGLSMNTEAFF
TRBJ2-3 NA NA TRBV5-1 NA CASSFGPGGPNTQYF
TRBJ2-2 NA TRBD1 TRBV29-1 TGCAGCGTTGAATACAACAGGGGGACCGGGGAGCTGTTTTTT CSVEYNRGTGELFF
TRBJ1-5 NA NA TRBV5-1 TGCGCCAGCAGCTTGGGCCAGTTGTGGGGGGAGCCCCAGCATTTT CASSLGQLWGEPQHF
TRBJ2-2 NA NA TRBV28 TGTGCCAGCAGTTCGCCAGGGTTGGCCGGGGAGCTGTTTTTT CASSSPGLAGELFF
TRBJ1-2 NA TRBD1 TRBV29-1 TGCAGCGTGGGGGACAGGGCAAACTATGGCTACACCTTC CSVGDRANYGYTF
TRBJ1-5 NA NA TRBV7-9 TGTGCCAGCAGCTCGTCAGGGGTTAGCAATCAGCCCCAGCATTTT CASSSSGVSNQPQHF
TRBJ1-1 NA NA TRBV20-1 TGCAGTGCTAAGGGTCCAGCCGTGAACACTGAAGCTTTCTTT CSAKGPAVNTEAFF
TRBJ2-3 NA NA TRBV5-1 TGCGCCAGCAGCTTGGTTGGCGGTTCAGATACGCAGTATTTT CASSLVGGSDTQYF
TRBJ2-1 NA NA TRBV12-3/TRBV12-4 TGTGCCAGCAGGCCTGATAGACCCGGAGGGCCCTGGGATGAGCAGTTCTTC CASRPDRPGGPWDEQFF
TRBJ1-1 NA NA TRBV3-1 TGTGCCAGCAGCCACACTCTTGGGAAAGGGGAAGCTTTCTTT CASSHTLGKGEAFF
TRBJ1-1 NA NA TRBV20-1 TGCAGTGCTAGGAGGATCCCTAACACTGAAGCTTTCTTT CSARRIPNTEAFF
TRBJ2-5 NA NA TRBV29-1 TGCAGCGTTGAACAGGATTTGTCGGGAGTGGGTGAGACCCAGTACTTC CSVEQDLSGVGETQYF
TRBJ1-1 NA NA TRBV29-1 TGCAGCGTTGGACGGAGGTCGGCTGAAGCTTTCTTT CSVGRRSAEAFF
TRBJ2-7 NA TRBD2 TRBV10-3 TGTGCCATCAGTGACCCTCTTCGGCTAGCGGACAACGAGCAGTACTTC CAISDPLRLADNEQYF
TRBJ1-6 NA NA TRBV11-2 TGTGCCAGCAGCTTAGGAGCCCCGGTCTCACCCCTCCACTTT CASSLGAPVSPLHF
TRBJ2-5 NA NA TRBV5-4 TGTGCCAGCAGCGACGGCCTCCAAGAGACCCAGTACTTC CASSDGLQETQYF
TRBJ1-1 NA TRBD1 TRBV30 TGTGCCTGGAGTGGACACCTCAGGGGGCAGGGAACTGAAGCTTTCTTT CAWSGHLRGQGTEAFF
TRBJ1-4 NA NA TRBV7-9 TGTGCCAGCAGCCCACTACCCCGCCAGGGTCGTGAAAAACTGTTTTTT CASSPLPRQGREKLFF
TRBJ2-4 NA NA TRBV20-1 TGCAGTGCTAGACTCAGCCTTCCGAACGACATTCAGTACTTC CSARLSLPNDIQYF
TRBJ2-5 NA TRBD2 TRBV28 TGTGCCAGCACCCCAATAACTAGCGGGAGGCAGACCCAGTACTTC CASTPITSGRQTQYF